These 28 T cell receptor beta chains were sequenced from one sample in a study of spatial heterogeneity in lung cancer. TCRdb redid the calling of the 5' RACE reads with MiXCR, one entry per CDR3 protein. The table has fewer than 45,000 distinct CDR3 sequences, about 10% seen once. As for time point: blood at routine non-recurrence follow-up after resection. The sample was PBMCs, taken at follow-up. The receptor set was obtained from a female donor with early-stage non-small cell lung cancer.

This clonotype was counted many times. The genes are TRBV5-6 and TRBJ2-5, with TRBD2 identical over 15 bases. Germline V gene data show CDR1 as SGHDT and CDR2 as YYEEEE. There are 20 residues in the CDR3. Trimming at V came to 4 bases and at J to 0 bases, leaving 13 bases not matched to a gene. As DNA, the CDR3 is TGTGCCAGCAGCCTAGCTGAGGGACTAGCGGGGGGAGTAGACCAAGAGACCCAGTACTTC. Translating it yields CASSLAEGLAGGVDQETQYF.

The V and J genes are TRBV29-1 and TRBJ2-1; D is possibly TRBD2 (6 bases). V gave up 6 bases and J gave up 8 bases, with 17 bases separating them. Germline CDR1 reads SQVTM; CDR2 reads ANQGSEA. CDR3 length: 13 amino acids. CDR3 residues: CSVNPGPGDEQFF. CDR3 sequence (DNA): TGCAGCGTCAACCCGGGTCCGGGAGATGAGCAGTTCTTC.

This clonotype was found a few times. The V gene is TRBV18, the J gene TRBJ2-3; the D is unclear. V lost 2 bases and J 5 bases, leaving 8 bases between the germline ends. Germline CDR1 KGHSH, CDR2 LQKENI. There are 13 residues in the CDR3. This chain's CDR3 is CASSPYVVDTQYF. CDR3 coding DNA: TGTGCCAGCTCACCATACGTGGTAGATACGCAGTATTTT.

This clonotype was detected only a few times. This chain joins TRBV9 and TRBJ2-7; D remains ambiguous. V was cut by 4 bases and J by 1 base, with 9 bases left in between. The CDR3 covers 13 residues. CDR1 is SGDLS and CDR2 is YYNGEE in the germline V gene. This chain's CDR3 is CASSHDDSYEQYF. The CDR3 nucleotides are TGTGCCAGCAGCCACGACGATTCCTACGAGCAGTACTTC.

This clonotype was observed many times. The V gene is TRBV5-6, the J gene TRBJ2-7; weak D call: TRBD2 (6 bases). The V end lost 5 bases, the J end lost 2 bases, and 14 bases lay between the germline ends. Germline CDR1 and CDR2: SGHDT and YYEEEE. The length of the CDR3 is 14 residues. CDR3 sequence reads: CASRSLGGTYEQYF. The CDR3 coding sequence is TGTGCCAGCAGGTCCCTGGGGGGAACCTACGAGCAGTACTTC.

This clonotype has more than one count but fewer than ten. The CDR3 is CASSISRNTQYF. Written as DNA, the CDR3 is TGTGCCAGCAGCATTAGCAGGAATACGCAGTATTTT. This sequence joins TRBV7-2 and TRBJ2-3; D uncertain. Germline V gene sequence: CDR1 SGHTA, CDR2 FQGNSA. This CDR3 region has 12 residues. V shed 5 bases and J shed 7 bases, with 10 bases lying between them.

This clonotype has just a few counts. This chain links TRBV20-1 with TRBJ2-2; D remains ambiguous. This CDR3 comprises 14 residues. V lost 2 bases, J lost 4 bases, and 11 bases lay in between. From germline, CDR1 is DFQATT and CDR2 SNEGSKA (reference sequence). For the CDR3, the DNA is TGCAGTGCTAGAATCATGATGGGCACCGGGGAGCTGTTTTTT. Its translation: CSARIMMGTGELFF.

Many counts were recorded for this clonotype. The chain links TRBV11-1 to TRBJ2-3, with TRBD2 matching over 9 bases. V lost 5 bases, J lost 0 bases, and 3 bases stayed unmatched. The CDR3 contains 15 residues. The germline gives CDR1 SGHAT, CDR2 FQDESV (reference sequence). The CDR3 coding sequence is TGTGCCAGCAGCGTCAGCGGGGGGAGCACAGATACGCAGTATTTT. It yields the protein CASSVSGGSTDTQYF.

Ten or more counts support this clonotype. The chain carries TRBV11-2 and TRBJ2-4; D is perhaps TRBD1 or TRBD2 (6 bases each). The CDR3 has 16 amino acids. CDR1 is SGHAT, CDR2 FQNNGV, per germline. V gave up 1 base and J gave up 0 bases, with 10 bases separating them. The CDR3: CASSLVGGPAKNIQYF. In DNA, the CDR3 is TGTGCCAGCAGCTTAGTCGGGGGCCCAGCCAAAAACATTCAGTACTTC.

Turning to this clonotype: The junction does not match germline at one end; this may be a read error. The rearrangement joins TRBV4-1 to TRBJ2-7; 7 nucleotides line up with TRBD1. The CDR3 covers 16 residues. Germline loops: CDR1 MGHRA, CDR2 YSYEKL. CDR3 protein: CTSSQVTTGLSYEQYF. CDR3 in DNA: TGCACCAGCAGCCAAGTAACGACAGGGTTGTCCTACGAGCAGTACTTC.

This clonotype occurred a few times. The V gene is TRBV7-2, the J gene TRBJ2-4; D uncertain. CDR1 is SGHTA and CDR2 is FQGNSA in the germline V gene. V was pared by 1 base and J by 0 bases, with 19 bases between. CDR3 length equals 19 residues. The CDR3 nucleotides read TGTGCCAGCAGCTTAGTGGGATTTGGCTCTCACATAGCCAAAAACATTCAGTACTTC. This translates into CASSLVGFGSHIAKNIQYF.

A word on this clonotype: This clone may be a read error of a much larger clone one base away. Here the CDR3 omits its conserved ending phenylalanine or tryptophan, so a read error is the likely source. V usage is TRBV6-6 and J usage is TRBJ1-6, with D perhaps TRBD1 (5 bases). In germline, CDR1 is MNHNY, CDR2 SVGAGI (reference sequence). This CDR3 region has 16 residues. The CDR3 loop is CAGRRGTSSYNSPLHY. CDR3 coding DNA: TGTGCCGGCAGACGGGGGACGAGCTCCTATAATTCACCCCTCCACTAT.

Judged by abundance, this clonotype is medium-sized. This chain uses TRBV29-1 with TRBJ2-5; 7 positions agree with TRBD1. This CDR3 has 12 residues. In germline, CDR1 is SQVTM, CDR2 ANQGSEA. The trim removed 5 bases at V and 5 bases at J, leaving 5 bases unmatched. The CDR3 DNA reads TGCAGCGTTTTGACAGGGATGGAGACCCAGTACTTC. This gives the protein CSVLTGMETQYF.

The chain recombines TRBV11-1 with TRBJ2-1; maybe TRBD2 (6 bases). Germline CDR1 reads SGHAT; CDR2 reads FQDESV (reference sequence). Trimming removed 5 bases at V and 8 bases at J, with 25 bases between. The CDR3 length is 17 residues. The CDR3 bases are TGTGCCAGCAGCCCCGATTTCCTTTTCGGCGGGGAAGATGAGCAGTTCTTC. It is translated as CASSPDFLFGGEDEQFF.

This clonotype was detected only a few times. J is TRBJ2-7 and V is TRBV7-9, with 7 bases fitting TRBD1. Germline CDR1 reads SEHNR; CDR2 reads FQNEAQ (reference sequence). The CDR3 has 15 residues. After removal of 5 bases from V and 6 bases from J, the junction contained 13 bases not matched to a gene. The CDR3 region is CASSPRQGRWFEQYF. CDR3 in DNA: TGTGCCAGCAGCCCTCGACAGGGAAGATGGTTCGAGCAGTACTTC. The full variable domain, completed using reference TRBV7-9 and TRBJ2-7, is DTGVSQNPRHKITKRGQNVTFRCDPISEHNRLYWYRQTLGQGPEFLTYFQNEAQLEKSRLLSDRFSAERPKGSFSTLEIQRTEQGDSAMYLCASSPRQGRWFEQYFGPGTRLTVT.

The V gene is TRBV6-5, the J gene TRBJ2-6; 8 nucleotides match TRBD1. CDR1 is MNHEY, CDR2 SVGAGI, per germline. Germline trimming cut 2 bases from V and 3 bases from J; bases unmatched to any gene: 6. CDR3 length: 17 amino acids. The CDR3 spells CASSYGQGVGGANVLTF. The CDR3 DNA reads as TGTGCCAGCAGTTACGGACAGGGCGTCGGTGGGGCCAACGTCCTGACTTTC.

This clonotype was observed many times. The chain recombines TRBV10-2 with TRBJ2-3; maybe TRBD2 (6 bases). Germline loops: CDR1 WSHSY, CDR2 SAAADI. V lost 4 bases to trimming and J lost 0 bases, with 8 bases between them. This CDR3 has 14 amino acids. The CDR3 DNA reads TGCGCCAGCAGTGGCGGGGCTAGCACAGATACGCAGTATTTT. Protein sequence: CASSGGASTDTQYF.

This clonotype was counted a few times. This rearrangement joins TRBV5-1 to TRBJ2-3; D is perhaps TRBD2 (5 bases). The CDR3 runs 15 residues. Trimming shortened V by 0 bases and J by 0 bases, and 8 bases separated the two germline ends. Germline V gene lookup returns CDR1 SGHRS and CDR2 YFSETQ. The CDR3 bases are TGCGCCAGCAGCTTGGGAGGGTGGAGCACAGATACGCAGTATTTT. Protein: CASSLGGWSTDTQYF.

Many counts were recorded for this clonotype. V usage is TRBV5-1 and J usage is TRBJ2-3, with D perhaps TRBD2 (5 bases). Germline-derived CDR1 and CDR2 are SGHRS and YFSETQ. CDR3 size: 15 residues. Trimming shortened V by 2 bases and J by 6 bases, and 16 bases separated the two germline ends. CDR3 bases: TGCGCCAGCAGCTTCCTCAGCGGTGCTAGTGATACGCAGTATTTT. Encoded protein: CASSFLSGASDTQYF.

The chain carries TRBV6-2 or TRBV6-3 and TRBJ2-7; D is perhaps TRBD1 (6 bases). V gave up 6 bases and J gave up 6 bases, with 21 bases separating them. The germline gives CDR1 MNHEY, CDR2 SVGEGT. There are 15 residues in the CDR3. CDR3 in amino acids: CASRSLTGTLSEQYF. The CDR3 region has the DNA TGTGCCAGCAGATCCCTTACAGGGACGCTAAGCGAGCAGTACTTC.

At least ten counts were recorded for this clonotype. The CDR3 spells CASRPGLAGFEPSVQFF. CDR3 DNA sequence: TGTGCCAGCAGACCGGGACTAGCGGGTTTTGAACCATCGGTGCAGTTCTTC. The chain links TRBV12-3 or TRBV12-4 to TRBJ2-1, with TRBD2 matching 12 bases. V was pared by 6 bases and J by 12 bases, with 18 bases of the junction left unmatched. The length of the CDR3 is 17 residues.

This clonotype was recorded many times. V usage is TRBV3-1 and J usage is TRBJ1-3, with 8 bases fitting TRBD1. V trimming: 3 bases; J trimming: 2 bases; junction bases outside the gene matches: 6. The CDR3 loop spans 16 amino acids. CDR1 and CDR2 (germline): LGHDT, YNNKEL (reference sequence). CDR3 nucleotides: TGTGCCAGCAGCCACCGGGACAGGACGCCTGGAAACACCATATATTTT. It codes for CASSHRDRTPGNTIYF.

This clonotype was recorded at least ten times. The chain recombines TRBV5-4 with TRBJ2-1, with D possibly TRBD1 on 5 matching bases. This CDR3 contains 14 residues. Trimming took off 2 bases at V and 8 bases at J, with 14 bases between the two ends. Germline V gene sequence: CDR1 SGHNT, CDR2 YYREEE (reference sequence). CDR3: CASSFFWGADEQFF. CDR3 sequence (DNA): TGTGCCAGCAGCTTTTTCTGGGGCGCGGATGAGCAGTTCTTC.

This chain connects TRBV5-5 to TRBJ2-3; D unclear. The CDR3 has 11 residues. With 1 base removed from V and 10 bases from J, the gap between germline ends came to 7 bases. CDR1 and CDR2 from the germline V gene are SGHKS and YYEKEE (reference sequence). Here the CDR3 DNA reads TGTGCCAGCAGCTTGAAGCCCGCGCAGTATTTT. This codes for CASSLKPAQYF. Filled out from reference TRBV5-5 and TRBJ2-3, the complete variable domain reads DAGVTQSPTHLIKTRGQQVTLRCSPISGHKSVSWYQQVLGQGPQFIFQYYEKEERGRGNFPDRFSARQFPNYSSELNVNALLLGDSALYLCASSLKPAQYFGPGTRLTVL.

This clonotype occurred a few times. This chain joins TRBV9 and TRBJ2-3; no clear D. Germline lookup yields CDR1 SGDLS and CDR2 YYNGEE. V was cut by 0 bases and J by 6 bases, with 11 bases left in between. CDR3 length: 14 residues. The CDR3 sequence: CASSVVGSADTQYF. CDR3 nucleotides: TGTGCCAGCAGCGTAGTAGGGTCCGCCGATACGCAGTATTTT.

This clonotype came up a few times. The rearrangement links TRBV28 to TRBJ2-5, with TRBD1 identical over 7 bases. The CDR3 sequence is 15 residues long. Germline CDR1 MDHEN, CDR2 SYDVKM. The V segment lost 4 bases and the J segment 1 base; nucleotides outside the gene matches: 6. The CDR3 bases are TGTGCCAGCAGTTCCCAGGGGGTCGGCCAAGAGACCCAGTACTTC. It specifies CASSSQGVGQETQYF.

Concerning this clonotype itself: A read error is possible here, since a much larger clone lies one base away. The chain is built from TRBV10-3 and TRBJ2-3, with D perhaps matching TRBD2 (6 bases). This CDR3 spans 15 amino acids. From germline, CDR1 is ENHRY and CDR2 SYGVKD. The V end lost 5 bases, the J end lost 2 bases, and 14 bases lay between the germline ends. The CDR3 DNA reads as TGTGCCATCAGTCGGGACGGGGGAAACACAGATACGCAGTATTTT. This gives the protein CAISRDGGNTDTQYF.

This clonotype came up many times. This sequence joins TRBV18 and TRBJ1-3; D may be TRBD1 (6 bases). CDR1 is KGHSH and CDR2 is LQKENI in the germline V gene. This CDR3 contains 17 residues. Trimming shortened V by 3 bases and J by 0 bases, and 15 bases separated the two germline ends. CDR3 in DNA: TGTGCCAGCTCACCCATACAGGGAGCGAGCTCTGGAAACACCATATATTTT. The encoded protein is CASSPIQGASSGNTIYF.